This T cell receptor (beta chain) was documented in a study of cytomegalovirus exposure and HLA in healthy donors. Study-wide context: An earlier analysis found under 130 million unique TCR beta sequences from around 180 million T cells.

The PCR had 60 Vbeta and 13 Jbeta primers. Assay: immunoSEQ multiplex PCR; the TCRdb copy retains only in-frame clones and omits some. The sample has about 150,000 clones, about 84% seen once. Trimming cost V 6 bases and J 0 bases, with 12 bases left between them. The germline V gene has CDR1 SQVTM and CDR2 ANQGSEA. This CDR3 has 13 amino acids. Specimen: PBMCs. The chain is built from TRBV29-1 and TRBJ2-7, with D possibly being TRBD1 (6 bases). The sequence was obtained from a male donor in good health and CMV-seronegative. The CDR3 nucleotides are TGCAGCGTGGGGACACAAAGCTCCTACGAGCAGTACTTC. It codes for CSVGTQSSYEQYF.